Included here is one T cell receptor beta chain sequence, with context. Its cognate antigen is unknown. V dropped 6 bases and J dropped 3; count of bases not matched to a gene: 5. This CDR3 has 13 amino acids. Germline V lookup: CDR1 MNHEY, CDR2 SVGAGI. This sample is drawn from a study of T cell responses to AZD1222 COVID-19 vaccine. The wider study: Some second doses came at about 4 weeks and others at about 12 weeks; these were pooled. Whole-study results and caveats: Regions left unmutated in variants are reportedly the target of nearly half of spike-specific TCRs.

Libraries were prepared by immunoSEQ multiplex PCR; TCRdb keeps only in-frame clonotypes and omits some of them. The profile shows roughly 80,000 clones, 90% of them singletons. The chain uses TRBV6-5 and TRBJ2-7; 7 bases match TRBD2. This receptor was taken from an adult in good health. Here the sequenced sample was peripheral blood, taken on day 0 of AZD1222 vaccination. The CDR3 here is CASRGGSLYEQYF. The CDR3 nucleotides are TGTGCCAGCAGAGGCGGGAGTCTCTACGAGCAGTACTTC.